This entry lists 5 T cell receptor beta chains sequenced from one sample in a study of blood T cells in healthy people across ages. Sample-barcoded 5' priming and a J-beta primer mix drove a second PCR of 7 to 11 cycles. TCRdb itself ran the 5' RACE reads through MiXCR, one entry per CDR3 protein. This sample carries fewer than 800,000 distinct CDR3 sequences, roughly 30% of them seen once, and the ten largest clones take roughly 14%. The sequenced material came from blood. These TCRs come from an elderly woman in good health.

This clonotype showed up many times. The gene calls are TRBV18 and TRBJ2-4, with D perhaps TRBD1 (6 bases). Germline CDR1 and CDR2: KGHSH and LQKENI. Trimming stripped 3 bases from V and 4 bases from J, with 10 bases between. The CDR3 loop spans 14 amino acids. Here the CDR3 DNA reads TGTGCCAGCTCACCCGGACAGACTAAAAACATTCAGTACTTC. Translated: CASSPGQTKNIQYF.

The chain joins TRBV29-1 to TRBJ2-3; 7 positions match TRBD2. CDR1 and CDR2 from the germline V gene are SQVTM and ANQGSEA. J lost 5 bases, V lost 7 bases, and 3 bases had no gene match. This CDR3 spans 11 amino acids. The CDR3 protein is CSGRGVDTQYF. The CDR3 DNA reads as TGCAGCGGCCGGGGGGTAGATACGCAGTATTTT.

The V call is TRBV2, the J call TRBJ1-5; D is ambiguous. Germline CDR1 reads SNHLY; CDR2 reads FYNNEI. The CDR3 sequence is 16 residues long. V was trimmed by 2 bases and J by 2 bases, leaving 13 bases between them. As DNA, the CDR3 is TGTGCCAGCAGTGAATTTGGCGGAATTGGCAATCAGCCCCAGCATTTT. This gives the protein CASSEFGGIGNQPQHF.

This clonotype was observed at least ten times. The rearrangement uses TRBV15 and TRBJ2-1; no reliable D call. V gave up 1 base and J gave up 5 bases, with 6 bases separating them. The CDR3 is 13 amino acids. Looked up from germline, CDR1 is LNHNV and CDR2 is YYDKDF (reference sequence). The CDR3 here is CATSRVPDNEQFF. Written as DNA, the CDR3 is TGTGCCACCAGCAGAGTTCCGGACAATGAGCAGTTCTTC.

The sample holds a few counts of this clonotype. V and J are TRBV27 and TRBJ1-1; TRBD1 agrees at 7 bases. Germline CDR1 is MNHEY and CDR2 is SMNVEV (reference sequence). This CDR3 comprises 14 residues. V shed 4 bases and J 3 bases; nucleotides not matched to a gene: 5. The CDR3 DNA reads TGTGCCAGCAGTTGGAGGGGGCGCGACACTGAAGCTTTCTTT. Its translation: CASSWRGRDTEAFF.